Below are 11 T cell receptor beta chains sequenced from a single sample in a study of response to subunit inactivated influenza vaccine. TCRdb re-analysed the RT-PCR reads in MiXCR, keeping a single row per CDR3 protein. The data contain about 570,000 distinct CDR3 sequences, roughly 12% of them singletons. The same specimen was also included in a second study, on T cells expressing NK-cell markers. That work contributes: Synthesis of TCR beta cDNA relied on 5'RACE template switching carrying UMIs.

Sequenced material: PBMCs from blood, taken on the day of vaccination. Receptor source: a man in his fifties or sixties who received an inactivated influenza vaccine.

The V call is TRBV12-3 or TRBV12-4, the J call TRBJ2-7; D possibly corresponds to TRBD2 (6 bases). Trimming left V 6 bases short and J 0 bases short, with 18 bases between. The CDR3 runs to 16 residues. CDR3 coding DNA: TGTGCCAGCAGATCCTCCGGGACTGTGACCTCCTACGAGCAGTACTTC. This gives the protein CASRSSGTVTSYEQYF.

The chain combines TRBV18 with TRBJ2-3, with a weak D call TRBD1 (5 bases). Per the germline V gene, CDR1 is KGHSH and CDR2 is LQKENI. The germline V and J ends were trimmed by 5 bases and 6 bases, with 18 bases remaining between them. The CDR3 covers 15 residues. The CDR3 DNA reads TGTGCCAGCTCAGACTTAGCAGGGCTTCTGGATACGCAGTATTTT. Protein sequence: CASSDLAGLLDTQYF.

This clonotype was seen a handful of times. This sequence joins TRBV4-3 and TRBJ2-3; 10 bases are shared with TRBD2. The CDR3 loop spans 14 amino acids. The trim removed 7 bases at V and 12 bases at J, leaving 13 bases unmatched. Germline CDR1 is LGHNA and CDR2 is YSLEER. CDR3 DNA: TGCGCCAGCACCCCCAGTCTAGCGGGAGAGCGACAGTATTTT. Translation gives CASTPSLAGERQYF.

This clonotype was seen repeatedly, ten times or more. In DNA form, the CDR3 reads TGTGCCAGCAGCTTAGGGGACGAGCAGTACTTC. Its protein is CASSLGDEQYF. V gene TRBV27 combines with J gene TRBJ2-7; tentative D call: TRBD1 (5 bases). The V and J ends lost 6 bases and 5 bases respectively, with 8 bases between them. The germline CDR1 and CDR2 sequences are MNHEY and SMNVEV (reference sequence). The CDR3 runs 11 residues.

The rearrangement joins TRBV10-3 to TRBJ2-5; the D call may be TRBD1 or TRBD2 (5 bases each). The ends were cut back, 6 bases at V and 2 bases at J, with 10 bases in the middle. The CDR3 sequence is 13 residues long. Germline loops: CDR1 ENHRY, CDR2 SYGVKD. CDR3 loop: CAIRPGPQETQYF. CDR3 nucleotides: TGTGCCATCAGGCCGGGACCGCAAGAGACCCAGTACTTC.

A few counts support this clonotype. This chain uses TRBV2 with TRBJ2-3; 11 positions agree with TRBD1. V dropped 7 bases and J dropped 2; count of bases not matched to a gene: 2. Germline V lookup: CDR1 SNHLY, CDR2 FYNNEI. CDR3 length: 14 residues. The CDR3 loop reads CASTGQGATDTQYF. For the CDR3, the DNA is TGTGCCAGCACTGGACAGGGGGCCACAGATACGCAGTATTTT.

This clonotype was seen more than once but under ten times. This chain connects TRBV19 to TRBJ2-5, with a tentative D call TRBD2 (5 bases). The germline gives CDR1 LNHDA, CDR2 SQIVND (reference sequence). The CDR3 sequence is 13 residues long. V lost 4 bases and J 4 bases, leaving 10 bases between the germline ends. The CDR3 protein is CASSTSRGETQYF. The CDR3 DNA follows: TGTGCCAGTAGTACTTCTCGGGGAGAGACCCAGTACTTC.

This clonotype was picked up a small number of times. The gene calls are TRBV20-1 and TRBJ1-6; 7 nucleotides match TRBD1. This CDR3 has 14 amino acids. With V trimmed by 6 bases and J by 6 bases, 8 bases remained unmatched. CDR1 and CDR2 from the germline V gene are DFQATT and SNEGSKA (reference sequence). The CDR3 DNA is TGCAGTGCGGAGACAGGGAGGCTTAATTCACCCCTCCACTTT. This sequence encodes CSAETGRLNSPLHF.

This clonotype was observed a few times. The V gene is TRBV2, the J gene TRBJ1-1; D gene ambiguous. The germline CDR1 and CDR2 sequences are SNHLY and FYNNEI. The CDR3 totals 12 residues. Trimming removed 10 bases at V and 8 bases at J, with 17 bases between. The CDR3 DNA is TGTGCCACCCGCGTGGGAGCTGGGGAAGCTTTCTTT. Its translation: CATRVGAGEAFF.

The chain couples TRBV5-1 to TRBJ2-7; D could derive from TRBD1 or TRBD2 (5 bases each). The CDR3 runs 16 residues. Germline lookup yields CDR1 SGHRS and CDR2 YFSETQ. V lost 1 base to trimming and J lost 5 bases, with 19 bases between them. The CDR3 DNA sequence: TGCGCCAGCAGCTTGCCTAGATGGGACGCCCAGGACGAGCAGTACTTC. It specifies CASSLPRWDAQDEQYF. Based on the CDR3 plus reference TRBV5-1 and TRBJ2-7, the full variable domain is KAGVTQTPRYLIKTRGQQVTLSCSPISGHRSVSWYQQTPGQGLQFLFEYFSETQRNKGNFPGRFSGRQFSNSRSEMNVSTLELGDSALYLCASSLPRWDAQDEQYFGPGTRLTVT.

This clonotype appeared a few times. The chain combines TRBV27 with TRBJ2-1; 11 bases fit TRBD2. CDR3 length: 15 residues. CDR1 MNHEY and CDR2 SMNVEV come from the germline V gene (reference sequence). V lost 3 bases and J lost 6; bases outside the gene matches: 4. The CDR3 nucleotides are TGTGCCAGCAGTTTCGCACTAGCGGGAGTCAATGAGCAGTTCTTC. Protein sequence: CASSFALAGVNEQFF.